This TCR beta chain was identified in a study of blood T cell repertoires in COVID-19. Study overall: Acute and convalescent COVID-19 specimens originated in the United States, Italy and Spain. The analysed material was cDNA or gDNA that came from T cells, B-cell-depleted T cells, or PBMCs.

One Seattle source followed patients from active infection through their disease course. This clone was seen more than once but under ten times. V was shortened by 0 bases and J by 16 bases, with 16 bases between the two germline ends. The CDR3 covers 13 residues. Germline V gene data show CDR1 as SGHTA and CDR2 as FQGNSA. Clones were sequenced by immunoSEQ multiplex PCR, and TCRdb holds only the in-frame ones, with some missing. The repertoire consists of approximately 250,000 clones, with around 90% occurring once and the leading ten covering roughly 5%. The TCR sequence derives from a woman in her sixties with COVID-19, enrolled during active disease. Sequenced input: peripheral blood. The rearrangement uses TRBV7-2 and TRBJ2-1; TRBD2 is a possible D gene (6 bases). The CDR3 sequence is CASSLAGGAYSFF. CDR3 in DNA: TGTGCCAGCAGCTTAGCAGGAGGGGCATATAGTTTCTTC.